Each of the 7 T cell receptor beta chains below was sequenced from the same sample in a study of cytomegalovirus exposure and HLA in healthy donors. Primers: 60 Vbeta forward and 13 Jbeta reverse. Measured with immunoSEQ multiplex PCR; TCRdb has only the in-frame clones, and not every one. The sample yields about 210,000 clones, 82% seen once. Sequenced sample: PBMCs. The receptors here all came from a man aged 40-55 years in good health and CMV-seropositive.

This clone has more than one count but fewer than ten. The V and J genes are TRBV11-2 and TRBJ2-1, with TRBD1 identical over 8 bases. Germline V gene lookup returns CDR1 SGHAT and CDR2 FQNNGV. The trim removed 5 bases at V and 7 bases at J, leaving 16 bases unmatched. The CDR3 length is 17 residues. DNA for the CDR3: TGTGCCAGCAGCCGGGACGGGGCAGGGGGCCTAATTAATGAGCAGTTCTTC. As protein: CASSRDGAGGLINEQFF. Combining the CDR3 with reference TRBV11-2 and TRBJ2-1 gives the whole variable domain EAGVAQSPRYKIIEKRQSVAFWCNPISGHATLYWYQQILGQGPKLLIQFQNNGVVDDSQLPKDRFSAERLKGVDSTLKIQPAKLEDSAVYLCASSRDGAGGLINEQFFGPGTRLTVL.

This clone was observed a single time. The CDR3, as DNA: TGCGCCAGCAGCCTCGGTTTTGATAGCGGGAGTATAGATACGCAGTATTTT. This translates into CASSLGFDSGSIDTQYF. The chain employs TRBV5-1 and TRBJ2-3; TRBD2 aligns across 9 bases. The CDR3 runs to 17 residues. V lost 4 bases to trimming and J lost 5 bases; unmatched junction nucleotides: 14. Germline CDR1 is SGHRS and CDR2 is YFSETQ.

The V and J genes are TRBV6-1 and TRBJ2-2; possible D gene TRBD1, 6 bases. This CDR3 spans 13 amino acids. The V gene's germline CDR1 is MNHNS and CDR2 SASEGT. CDR3 loop: CVVAGDNTGELFF. For the CDR3, the DNA is TGTGTCGTAGCAGGGGACAACACCGGGGAGCTGTTTTTT.

The rearrangement uses TRBV6-1 and TRBJ1-3; D perhaps matches TRBD1 (6 bases). CDR1 and CDR2 from the germline V gene are MNHNS and SASEGT. CDR3 size: 17 residues. Trimming pared 2 bases from V and 5 bases from J, leaving 19 bases between. DNA for the CDR3: TGTGCCAGCAGTGAAAGGGGGGGTGGCGAGACTAGAAACACCATATATTTT. It yields the protein CASSERGGGETRNTIYF.

This clone has just one count. The chain joins TRBV4-1 to TRBJ2-2; 9 bases are shared with TRBD1. Germline CDR1 is MGHRA and CDR2 is YSYEKL. The junction had 5 bases not matched to a gene; V was cut back by 5 bases and J by 4 bases. The CDR3 covers 15 residues. The CDR3 bases are TGCGCCAGCAGCACGGGACAGGGCCCCACCGGGGAGCTGTTTTTT. This gives the protein CASSTGQGPTGELFF.

This chain uses TRBV9 with TRBJ2-7; no clear D. CDR1 is SGDLS, CDR2 YYNGEE, per germline. V shed 0 bases and J shed 4 bases, with 8 bases lying between them. The CDR3 consists of 13 residues. The CDR3 sequence is CASSVGVSYEQYF. The DNA for the CDR3 is TGTGCCAGCAGCGTAGGTGTCTCGTACGAGCAGTACTTC.

J is TRBJ2-5 and V is TRBV18, with a possible D match to TRBD2 (5 bases). This CDR3 has 12 residues. Trimming took off 6 bases at V and 3 bases at J, with 8 bases between the two ends. Per the germline V gene, CDR1 is KGHSH and CDR2 is LQKENI. For the CDR3, the DNA is TGTGCCAGCTCCCCCGGGGAAGAGACCCAGTACTTC. This codes for CASSPGEETQYF.